The 13 T cell receptor beta chains presented below share a single source sample, sequenced in a study of OX40 agonist ivuxolimab in advanced cancers. Profiling relied on immunoSEQ multiplex PCR, and the TCRdb table lists in-frame clones only, not all of them. This sample has 60,000 or so clones, with about 86% found just once. The sample consisted of CD4+ or CD8+ T cells sorted from blood, taken in a trial of the OX40 agonist ivuxolimab. Receptor source: an adult with an advanced solid tumor such as melanoma, head and neck, liver or kidney cancer.

This clone has just a few counts. The V gene is TRBV5-1, the J gene TRBJ2-1; 11 bases are a match to TRBD2. Trimming at V came to 0 bases and at J to 9 bases, leaving 2 bases not matched to a gene. CDR3 length: 14 amino acids. The germline gives CDR1 SGHRS, CDR2 YFSETQ. The CDR3 reads CASSLELAGGEQFF. The CDR3 DNA sequence: TGCGCCAGCAGCTTGGAGCTAGCGGGAGGTGAGCAGTTCTTC.

This clone is medium-sized in the sample. The chain recombines TRBV15 with TRBJ1-6; D unresolved. The CDR3 is 15 residues long. Germline assignment: CDR1 LNHNV and CDR2 YYDKDF (reference sequence). Trimming took off 1 base at V and 9 bases at J, with 13 bases between the two ends. The CDR3 spells CATSRVGGVTSPLHF. CDR3 DNA: TGTGCCACCAGCAGAGTGGGTGGGGTAACTTCACCCCTCCACTTT.

The V call is TRBV5-1, the J call TRBJ2-3; D unclear. The V end was cut by 2 bases, the J end by 3 bases, with 4 bases between. Germline assignment: CDR1 SGHRS and CDR2 YFSETQ. CDR3 size: 12 residues. CDR3 DNA sequence: TGCGCCAGCAGCTTTGGGACAGATACGCAGTATTTT. Translated, it gives CASSFGTDTQYF.

This chain links TRBV15 with TRBJ1-2, with D unresolved. Deletions cut 5 bases from V and 0 bases from J, with 7 bases between. Germline CDR1 is LNHNV and CDR2 is YYDKDF (reference sequence). CDR3 length equals 13 residues. This chain's CDR3 is CATSWGANYGYTF. CDR3 in DNA: TGTGCCACCAGCTGGGGAGCTAACTATGGCTACACCTTC.

The chain carries TRBV11-2 and TRBJ2-4; D ambiguous. Germline CDR1 and CDR2: SGHAT and FQNNGV. V was pared by 2 bases and J by 0 bases, with 11 bases between. The CDR3 runs to 16 residues. For the CDR3, the DNA is TGTGCCAGCAGCTTAAGTCCCCAGCTAGCCAAAAACATTCAGTACTTC. It codes for CASSLSPQLAKNIQYF.

The V call is TRBV18, the J call TRBJ2-5; tentatively, D is TRBD2 (5 bases). Trimming took off 6 bases at V and 1 base at J, with 15 bases between the two ends. Per germline, CDR1 KGHSH and CDR2 LQKENI. The CDR3 has 15 amino acids. This CDR3 is CASSQGGSLQETQYF. In nucleotides, the CDR3 is TGTGCCAGCTCCCAAGGAGGTAGCCTCCAAGAGACCCAGTACTTC. Drawing the rest from reference TRBV18 and TRBJ2-5, the complete variable domain is NAGVMQNPRHLVRRRGQEARLRCSPMKGHSHVYWYRQLPEEGLKFMVYLQKENIIDESGMPKERFSAEFPKEGPSILRIQQVVRGDSAAYFCASSQGGSLQETQYFGPGTRLLVL.

The chain employs TRBV28 and TRBJ1-2, with 7 bases lining up with TRBD1. The CDR3 has 15 amino acids. V trimming: 3 bases; J trimming: 4 bases; junction bases outside the gene matches: 8. Per germline, CDR1 MDHEN and CDR2 SYDVKM. The CDR3 protein is CASSLLGQSIYGYTF. The CDR3 DNA follows: TGTGCCAGCAGTTTGTTGGGACAGTCAATCTATGGCTACACCTTC.

This clone was counted only a few times. The CDR3 DNA sequence: TGTGCCAGCAGTTCCGGGACAGGGTCTTCACCCCTCCACTTT. Translated: CASSSGTGSSPLHF. This chain uses TRBV6-6 with TRBJ1-6; 9 positions agree with TRBD1. This CDR3 is 14 amino acids long. V gave up 4 bases and J gave up 9 bases; unmatched junction bases: 4. Germline-derived CDR1 and CDR2 are MNHNY and SVGAGI (reference sequence).

The V and J genes are TRBV18 and TRBJ2-1, with TRBD2 matching over 9 bases. The CDR3 length is 15 residues. With 3 bases clipped from V and 6 bases from J, the junction kept 6 bases outside the gene matches. The germline V gene has CDR1 KGHSH and CDR2 LQKENI. CDR3 in DNA: TGTGCCAGCTCACCCAACTTGCGGGGGGGCAATGAGCAGTTCTTC. Amino acid sequence: CASSPNLRGGNEQFF.

The chain employs TRBV11-2 and TRBJ2-1, with D possibly being TRBD1 (5 bases). The germline gives CDR1 SGHAT, CDR2 FQNNGV. The CDR3 spans 15 residues. Trimming removed 3 bases at V and 4 bases at J, with 13 bases between. The CDR3 nucleotides read TGTGCCAGCAGCTTTGGCAGGGTGAGTTACAATGAGCAGTTCTTC. This encodes CASSFGRVSYNEQFF.

V is TRBV18 and J is TRBJ2-5; D is ambiguous. V gave up 0 bases and J gave up 4 bases, with 3 bases separating them. This CDR3 spans 12 amino acids. Per the germline V gene, CDR1 is KGHSH and CDR2 is LQKENI. The CDR3 DNA follows: TGTGCCAGCTCACCACCGAGAGAGACCCAGTACTTC. This translates into CASSPPRETQYF.

This chain connects TRBV30 to TRBJ2-4, with D perhaps matching TRBD2 (6 bases). Germline CDR1 reads GTSNPN; CDR2 reads SVGIG (reference sequence). The CDR3 runs to 13 residues. V lost 5 bases to trimming and J lost 6 bases, with 14 bases between them. DNA of the CDR3: TGTGCCTGGGCGTCGGAGGGGACAAACATTCAGTACTTC. Protein sequence: CAWASEGTNIQYF.

This clone was found once. The V and J genes are TRBV15 and TRBJ2-7; the match to TRBD2 covers 7 bases. The CDR3 runs 13 residues. Germline lookup yields CDR1 LNHNV and CDR2 YYDKDF (reference sequence). After removal of 3 bases from V and 5 bases from J, the junction contained 4 bases not matched to a gene. The CDR3 bases are TGTGCCACCAGCAGGGGGGGGGTCCACGAGCAGTACTTC. This gives the protein CATSRGGVHEQYF.